The 25 T cell receptor beta chains given below trace back to one sample, sequenced in a study of T cell changes during pregnancy in multiple sclerosis. The protocol was immunoSEQ multiplex PCR, while the TCRdb copy is restricted to in-frame clones and leaves out a portion. The sample shows tens of thousands of clones, 89% of them seen only once. The sample consisted of CD4+ T cells from peripheral blood mononuclear cells, taken in the first trimester of pregnancy. These receptors all stem from a female donor with multiple sclerosis, enrolled in a pregnancy study.

The J gene is TRBJ1-2, the V gene TRBV14; D remains unclear. Germline CDR1 is SGHDN and CDR2 is FVKESK. This CDR3 comprises 15 residues. Trimming removed 0 bases from V and 4 bases from J, with 12 bases in between. The CDR3 region has the DNA TGTGCCAGCAGCCAAGATATCGGGAGCTTCTATGGCTACACCTTC. It specifies CASSQDIGSFYGYTF.

The chain joins TRBV18 to TRBJ2-7; TRBD2 aligns across 10 bases. The CDR3 is made up of 15 amino acids. J was trimmed by 1 base and V by 3 bases; bases with no gene match: 3. CDR1 is KGHSH and CDR2 is LQKENI in the germline V gene. The CDR3 bases are TGTGCCAGCTCACCTACTAGCGGGACGTCCTACGAGCAGTACTTC. It translates to CASSPTSGTSYEQYF.

J is TRBJ2-1 and V is TRBV19; D call uncertain. This CDR3 is 14 amino acids long. The germline V and J ends were trimmed by 5 bases and 2 bases, with 10 bases remaining between them. Per the germline V gene, CDR1 is LNHDA and CDR2 is SQIVND (reference sequence). The chain's CDR3 is CASSRVRPYNEQFF. As DNA, the CDR3 is TGTGCCAGTAGTCGGGTCCGGCCCTACAATGAGCAGTTCTTC. The full variable domain, completed using reference TRBV19 and TRBJ2-1, is DGGITQSPKYLFRKEGQNVTLSCEQNLNHDAMYWYRQDPGQGLRLIYYSQIVNDFQKGDIAEGYSVSREKKESFPLTVTSAQKNPTAFYLCASSRVRPYNEQFFGPGTRLTVL.

The CDR3 DNA follows: TGTGCCAGCTCACCACTTTCGGAGCCCCCTAGAACCGAGACCCAGTACTTC. It yields the protein CASSPLSEPPRTETQYF. The chain employs TRBV18 and TRBJ2-5; D is unresolved. V lost 1 base to trimming and J lost 5 bases, with 20 bases between them. The germline V gene has CDR1 KGHSH and CDR2 LQKENI. This CDR3 has 17 amino acids.

The V call is TRBV25-1, the J call TRBJ1-2; 8 bases are a match to TRBD1. CDR3 size: 15 residues. Trimming cost V 3 bases and J 4 bases; bases outside gene matches: 7. Looked up from germline, CDR1 is MGHDK and CDR2 is SYGVNS. CDR3 protein: CASSDSGQGPYGYTF. CDR3 sequence (DNA): TGTGCCAGCAGTGATAGCGGACAGGGCCCCTATGGCTACACCTTC.

This chain links TRBV15 with TRBJ2-7; TRBD2 matches 7 bases. J gave up 4 bases and V 0 bases, and 6 bases lay outside the gene matches. This CDR3 has 15 amino acids. Germline V CDR1 and CDR2: LNHNV, YYDKDF (reference sequence). The CDR3 sequence: CATSRDPGGGYEQYF. DNA of the CDR3: TGTGCCACCAGCAGAGATCCGGGAGGAGGGTACGAGCAGTACTTC.

The chain has TRBV5-6 and TRBJ1-2, with 9 bases that match TRBD1. V was clipped by 2 bases and J by 7 bases; unmatched bases: 6. This CDR3 is 14 amino acids long. Germline lookup yields CDR1 SGHDT and CDR2 YYEEEE. Here the CDR3 reads CASSLQGAKGGYTF. For the CDR3, the DNA is TGTGCCAGCAGCTTACAGGGGGCTAAAGGTGGCTACACCTTC.

A single count supports this clone. The rearrangement uses TRBV11-2 and TRBJ2-7, with 8 bases matching TRBD1. The CDR3 runs to 15 residues. Trimming took 5 bases from V and 0 from J; bases not matched to a gene: 6. Germline V lookup: CDR1 SGHAT, CDR2 FQNNGV. CDR3 nucleotides: TGTGCCAGCAGCGGGAGGACAGGGAGCTCCTACGAGCAGTACTTC. Protein product: CASSGRTGSSYEQYF.

The chain links TRBV7-9 to TRBJ1-2, with D hard to call. This CDR3 spans 16 amino acids. Per the germline V gene, CDR1 is SEHNR and CDR2 is FQNEAQ (reference sequence). V lost 5 bases to trimming and J lost 6 bases, with 22 bases between them. The DNA for the CDR3 is TGTGCCAGCAGCCTACGCCCGGTTTCTCCTGAGGATGGCTACACCTTC. Protein sequence: CASSLRPVSPEDGYTF.

This chain links TRBV12-5 with TRBJ2-7, with D possibly being TRBD2 (5 bases). The CDR3 covers 19 residues. Germline V CDR1 and CDR2: LGHNT, FRNRAP. Trimming removed 4 bases at V and 2 bases at J, with 27 bases between. CDR3 residues: CASGWVHLSGSYLPYEQYF. The CDR3 DNA follows: TGTGCTAGTGGTTGGGTCCACTTGAGCGGCTCATACCTTCCCTACGAGCAGTACTTC.

This rearrangement joins TRBV5-4 to TRBJ2-5; possible D gene TRBD2, 6 bases. The CDR3 sequence is 14 residues long. Trimming removed 2 bases from V and 0 bases from J, with 8 bases in between. CDR1 and CDR2 from the germline V gene are SGHNT and YYREEE (reference sequence). In DNA form, the CDR3 reads TGTGCCAGCAGCTTCGGCGGGGACCAAGAGACCCAGTACTTC. It is translated as CASSFGGDQETQYF.

The chain combines TRBV5-4 with TRBJ2-5; 8 bases are shared with TRBD2. This CDR3 region has 14 residues. Germline CDR1 reads SGHNT; CDR2 reads YYREEE (reference sequence). Unmatched junction bases numbered 7, after V lost 4 bases and J lost 5 bases. The DNA of the CDR3 is TGTGCCAGCAGCCCGAGTCTAGCGGGCGAGACCCAGTACTTC. It yields the protein CASSPSLAGETQYF.

This rearrangement joins TRBV30 to TRBJ1-2; 7 bases line up with TRBD1. Germline V gene data show CDR1 as GTSNPN and CDR2 as SVGIG (reference sequence). V shed 0 bases and J 4 bases; nucleotides not matched to a gene: 5. This CDR3 spans 14 amino acids. CDR3 DNA: TGTGCCTGGAGTGTACCGGGACAGCCCTATGGCTACACCTTC. Amino acid sequence: CAWSVPGQPYGYTF.

The chain employs TRBV5-5 and TRBJ2-1; no reliable D call. The CDR3 contains 14 residues. Germline V gene sequence: CDR1 SGHKS, CDR2 YYEKEE (reference sequence). The ends were cut back, 0 bases at V and 5 bases at J, with 9 bases in the middle. CDR3 in amino acids: CASSLGPRNNEQFF. DNA of the CDR3: TGTGCCAGCAGCTTGGGACCGCGGAACAATGAGCAGTTCTTC.

V usage is TRBV28 and J usage is TRBJ1-2, with no clear D. Germline loops: CDR1 MDHEN, CDR2 SYDVKM. With 3 bases removed from V and 3 bases from J, the gap between germline ends came to 14 bases. CDR3 length: 15 residues. The CDR3 reads CASSFGPEGDYGYTF. The CDR3 nucleotides read TGTGCCAGCAGTTTTGGCCCCGAGGGTGACTATGGCTACACCTTC.

This rearrangement joins TRBV5-8 to TRBJ2-1; 9 bases align to TRBD2. CDR1 SGHTS and CDR2 YDEGEE come from the germline V gene. CDR3 length: 16 residues. The V gene end was trimmed by 0 bases and the J gene end by 9 bases; junction bases not matched to a gene: 10. The CDR3 sequence: CASSLDIAGGIAEQFF. The CDR3 DNA reads as TGTGCCAGCAGCTTGGATATCGCGGGAGGGATCGCTGAGCAGTTCTTC.

The chain uses TRBV28 and TRBJ1-2; 7 bases match TRBD1. This CDR3 has 14 amino acids. CDR1 MDHEN and CDR2 SYDVKM come from the germline V gene. V was clipped by 5 bases and J by 8 bases; unmatched bases: 11. CDR3: CASSMIQGGRGYTF. The DNA for the CDR3 is TGTGCCAGCAGTATGATCCAGGGGGGACGGGGCTACACCTTC.

The rearrangement joins TRBV12-5 to TRBJ1-1; D remains ambiguous. This CDR3 region has 14 residues. Deletions cut 5 bases from V and 0 bases from J, with 10 bases between. Germline lookup yields CDR1 LGHNT and CDR2 FRNRAP. The CDR3 spells CASGPPVMNTEAFF. CDR3 nucleotide sequence: TGTGCTAGTGGTCCCCCGGTGATGAACACTGAAGCTTTCTTT.

CDR3 DNA: TGTGCCAGCAGCCCCGAACAGGGGGCTGCGCAGACCCAGTACTTC. Residues: CASSPEQGAAQTQYF. The chain joins TRBV7-9 to TRBJ2-5, with TRBD1 matching over 9 bases. Germline CDR1 reads SEHNR; CDR2 reads FQNEAQ (reference sequence). V trimming: 5 bases; J trimming: 6 bases; junction bases outside the gene matches: 10. This CDR3 spans 15 amino acids.

V gene TRBV29-1 combines with J gene TRBJ2-3; D gene ambiguous. The CDR3 has 12 residues. Germline V gene sequence: CDR1 SQVTM, CDR2 ANQGSEA. Deletions cut 7 bases from V and 5 bases from J, with 13 bases between. The CDR3 sequence: CSAALERDTQYF. The DNA for the CDR3 is TGCAGCGCTGCCTTGGAGCGAGATACGCAGTATTTT.

This clone appeared once. CDR3 sequence (DNA): TGTGCCAGCAGTTCTGGGACAGGGACCTATGGCTACACCTTC. This translates into CASSSGTGTYGYTF. V is TRBV28 and J is TRBJ1-2; 9 bases align to TRBD1. V shed 4 bases and J 4 bases; nucleotides not matched to a gene: 4. The CDR3 spans 14 residues. The V gene's germline CDR1 is MDHEN and CDR2 SYDVKM.

The V call is TRBV2, the J call TRBJ2-6; D might be TRBD1 (7 bases). This CDR3 region has 18 residues. Trimming left V 5 bases short and J 0 bases short, with 17 bases between. Germline assignment: CDR1 SNHLY and CDR2 FYNNEI. The CDR3 spells CASSRQGRGSSGANVLTF. As DNA, the CDR3 is TGTGCCAGCAGTCGACAGGGACGGGGGAGCTCTGGGGCCAACGTCCTGACTTTC.

In DNA form, the CDR3 reads TGCGCCAGCAGCCAACTGCCAGCGAATCAGCCCCAGCATTTT. Protein product: CASSQLPANQPQHF. This chain links TRBV4-1 with TRBJ1-5, with D unresolved. CDR3 size: 14 residues. The V gene lost 2 bases and the J gene lost 4 bases, with 9 bases spanning the gap. Germline CDR1 reads MGHRA; CDR2 reads YSYEKL.

The rearrangement links TRBV18 to TRBJ2-7; 10 bases match TRBD2. V shed 1 base, J shed 3 bases, and the junction held 6 bases outside the gene matches. Germline V CDR1 and CDR2: KGHSH, LQKENI. CDR3 length: 16 residues. CDR3 residues: CASSPLIAGGGYEQYF. CDR3 nucleotide sequence: TGTGCCAGCTCACCACTAATAGCGGGAGGAGGCTACGAGCAGTACTTC.

J is TRBJ2-5 and V is TRBV5-6; the match to TRBD2 covers 14 bases. This CDR3 is built from 16 residues. Trimming at V came to 4 bases and at J to 5 bases, leaving 7 bases not matched to a gene. Germline V gene lookup returns CDR1 SGHDT and CDR2 YYEEEE. The CDR3 region is CASSPGLAGVEETQYF. The CDR3 nucleotides are TGTGCCAGCAGCCCGGGACTAGCGGGAGTTGAGGAGACCCAGTACTTC.